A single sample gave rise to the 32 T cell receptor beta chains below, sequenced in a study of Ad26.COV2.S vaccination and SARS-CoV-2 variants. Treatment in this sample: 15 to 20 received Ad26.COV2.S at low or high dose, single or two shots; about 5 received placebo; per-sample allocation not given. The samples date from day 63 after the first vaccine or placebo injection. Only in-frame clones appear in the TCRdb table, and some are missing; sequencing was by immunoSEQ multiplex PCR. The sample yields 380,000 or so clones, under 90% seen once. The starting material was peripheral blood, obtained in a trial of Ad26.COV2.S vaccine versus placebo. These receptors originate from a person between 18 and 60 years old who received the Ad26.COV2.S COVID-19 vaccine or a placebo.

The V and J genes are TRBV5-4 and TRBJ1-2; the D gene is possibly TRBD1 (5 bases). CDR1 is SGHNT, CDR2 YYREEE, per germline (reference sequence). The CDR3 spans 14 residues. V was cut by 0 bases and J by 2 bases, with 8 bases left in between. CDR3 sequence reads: CASSLEQGNYGYTF. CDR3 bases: TGTGCCAGCAGCTTGGAGCAGGGAAACTATGGCTACACCTTC. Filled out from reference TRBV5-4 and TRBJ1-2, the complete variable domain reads ETGVTQSPTHLIKTRGQQVTLRCSSQSGHNTVSWYQQALGQGPQFIFQYYREEENGRGNFPPRFSGLQFPNYSSELNVNALELDDSALYLCASSLEQGNYGYTFGSGTRLTVV.

CDR3 amino acids: CASSLQSTVKGKETQYF. The CDR3 nucleotides are TGTGCCAGCAGCCTTCAGTCCACGGTTAAGGGGAAAGAGACCCAGTACTTC. The chain uses TRBV3-1 (or the pseudogene TRBV3-2) and TRBJ2-5; maybe TRBD1 (5 bases). The CDR3 is 17 residues long. V shed 4 bases and J shed 3 bases, with 21 bases lying between them. Germline CDR1 and CDR2: LGHDT and YNNKEL (reference sequence).

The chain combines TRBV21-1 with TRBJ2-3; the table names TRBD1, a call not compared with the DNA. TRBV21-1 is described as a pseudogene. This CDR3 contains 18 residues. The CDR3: CASSKGARGRGITDTQYF. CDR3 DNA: TGTGCCAGCAGCAAAGGAGCTAGGGGCAGGGGCATCACAGATACGCAGTATTTT.

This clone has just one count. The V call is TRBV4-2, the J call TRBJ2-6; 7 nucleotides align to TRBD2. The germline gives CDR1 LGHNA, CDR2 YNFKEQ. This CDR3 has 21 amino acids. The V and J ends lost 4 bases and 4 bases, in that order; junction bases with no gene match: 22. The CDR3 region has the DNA TGTGCCAGCAGCCTTACGCCTCGGACTCGCGGGGGAGTCTCGGGGGCCAACGTCCTGACTTTC. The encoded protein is CASSLTPRTRGGVSGANVLTF.

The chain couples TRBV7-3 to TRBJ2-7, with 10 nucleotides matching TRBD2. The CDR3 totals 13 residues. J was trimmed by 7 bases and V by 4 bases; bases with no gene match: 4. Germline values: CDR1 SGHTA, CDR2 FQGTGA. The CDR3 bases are TGTGCCAGCAGCTCTAGCGGGGGCGTTGAGCAGTACTTC. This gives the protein CASSSSGGVEQYF.

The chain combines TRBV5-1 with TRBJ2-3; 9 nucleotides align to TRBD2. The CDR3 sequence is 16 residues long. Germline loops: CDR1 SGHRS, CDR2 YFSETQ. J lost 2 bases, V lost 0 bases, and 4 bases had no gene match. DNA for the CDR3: TGCGCCAGCAGCTTGGTAGCGGGGGACCCCACAGATACGCAGTATTTT. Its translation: CASSLVAGDPTDTQYF.

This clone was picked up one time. CDR3 protein: CASSSYQIEAFF. In DNA form, the CDR3 reads TGTGCCAGCAGTTCCTACCAGATCGAGGCTTTCTTT. The chain employs TRBV6-2 or TRBV6-3 and TRBJ1-1; D is ambiguous. The CDR3 is 12 amino acids. The germline V gene has CDR1 MNHEY and CDR2 SVGEGT. The ends were cut back, 4 bases at V and 11 bases at J, with 14 bases in the middle.

CDR3 sequence (DNA): TGTGCCAGCAGCTTAGCGCTCGAAGGGAATGAGCAGTTCTTC. Amino acid sequence: CASSLALEGNEQFF. The J gene is TRBJ2-1, the V gene TRBV7-9; D remains unclear. Germline V lookup: CDR1 SEHNR, CDR2 FQNEAQ (reference sequence). The CDR3 has 14 amino acids. Trimming removed 0 bases at V and 7 bases at J, with 10 bases between. Full variable domain (missing parts from reference TRBV7-9 and TRBJ2-1): DTGVSQNPRHKITKRGQNVTFRCDPISEHNRLYWYRQTLGQGPEFLTYFQNEAQLEKSRLLSDRFSAERPKGSFSTLEIQRTEQGDSAMYLCASSLALEGNEQFFGPGTRLTVL.

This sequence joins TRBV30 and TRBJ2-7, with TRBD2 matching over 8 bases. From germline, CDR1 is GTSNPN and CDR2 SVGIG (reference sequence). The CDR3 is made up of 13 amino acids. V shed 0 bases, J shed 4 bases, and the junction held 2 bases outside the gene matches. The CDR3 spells CAWSVGGRYEQYF. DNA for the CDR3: TGTGCCTGGAGTGTTGGCGGGAGGTACGAGCAGTACTTC.

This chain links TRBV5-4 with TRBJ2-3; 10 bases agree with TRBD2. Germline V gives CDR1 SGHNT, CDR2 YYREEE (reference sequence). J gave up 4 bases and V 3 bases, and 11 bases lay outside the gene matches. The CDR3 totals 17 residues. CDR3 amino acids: CASSSASGGPLSDTQYF. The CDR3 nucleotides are TGTGCCAGCAGCTCCGCTAGCGGGGGACCCCTGTCAGATACGCAGTATTTT.

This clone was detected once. CDR3 sequence: CASYLGQGTEAFF. The DNA for the CDR3 is TGTGCCAGCTACCTAGGACAAGGCACTGAAGCTTTCTTT. This chain connects TRBV6-5 to TRBJ1-1; TRBD1 might be the D (5 bases). V dropped 8 bases and J dropped 4 bases, with 14 bases sitting between them. Per germline, CDR1 MNHEY and CDR2 SVGAGI. This CDR3 comprises 13 residues.

The CDR3 bases are TGTGCCAGCAGTTTACACGGGACAGGGACGGGTGGCTACACCTTC. As protein: CASSLHGTGTGGYTF. The chain has TRBV27 and TRBJ1-2; TRBD1 matches 9 bases. Germline V gene data show CDR1 as MNHEY and CDR2 as SMNVEV (reference sequence). CDR3 length: 15 amino acids. Trimming at V came to 2 bases and at J to 7 bases, leaving 8 bases not matched to a gene.

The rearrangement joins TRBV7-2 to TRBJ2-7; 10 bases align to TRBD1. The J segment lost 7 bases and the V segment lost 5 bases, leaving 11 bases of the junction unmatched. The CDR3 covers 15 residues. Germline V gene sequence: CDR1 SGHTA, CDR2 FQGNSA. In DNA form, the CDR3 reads TGTGCCAGCAGCCCCCGGACAGGGGGGCTCCGTGAGCAGTACTTC. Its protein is CASSPRTGGLREQYF.

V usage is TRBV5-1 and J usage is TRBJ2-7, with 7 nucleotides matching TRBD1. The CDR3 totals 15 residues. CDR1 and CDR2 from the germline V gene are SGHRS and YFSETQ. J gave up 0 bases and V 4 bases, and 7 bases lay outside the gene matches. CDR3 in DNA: TGCGCCAGCAGCCTGACGACAGGGTACTCCTACGAGCAGTACTTC. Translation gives CASSLTTGYSYEQYF.

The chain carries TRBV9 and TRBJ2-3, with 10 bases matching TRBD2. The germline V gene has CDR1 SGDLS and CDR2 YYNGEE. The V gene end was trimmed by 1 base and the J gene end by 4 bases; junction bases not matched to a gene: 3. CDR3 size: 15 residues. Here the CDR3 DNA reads TGTGCCAGCAGCGTACTAGCGGGGGCGGCAGATACGCAGTATTTT. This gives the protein CASSVLAGAADTQYF.

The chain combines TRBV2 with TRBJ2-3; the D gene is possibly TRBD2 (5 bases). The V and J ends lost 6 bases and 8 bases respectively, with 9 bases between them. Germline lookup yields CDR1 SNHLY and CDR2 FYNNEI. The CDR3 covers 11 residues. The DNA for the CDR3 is TGTGCCAGCAGGCTTGAGGGTACGCAGTATTTT. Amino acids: CASRLEGTQYF.

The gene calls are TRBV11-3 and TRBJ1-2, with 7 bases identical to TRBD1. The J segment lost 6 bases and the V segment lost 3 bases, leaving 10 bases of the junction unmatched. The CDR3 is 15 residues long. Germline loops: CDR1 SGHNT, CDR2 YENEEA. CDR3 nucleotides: TGTGCCAGCAGCTTCCAGACAGGGAGTTTCGATGGCTACACCTTC. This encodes CASSFQTGSFDGYTF.

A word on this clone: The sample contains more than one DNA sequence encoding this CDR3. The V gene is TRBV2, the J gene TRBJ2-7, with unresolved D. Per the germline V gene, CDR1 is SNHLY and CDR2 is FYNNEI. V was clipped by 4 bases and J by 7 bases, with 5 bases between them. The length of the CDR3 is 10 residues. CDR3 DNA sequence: TGTGCCAGCAGTGTCCGTGAGCAGTACTTC. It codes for CASSVREQYF.

The CDR3 region is CASSEILNTDTQYF. The CDR3 nucleotides read TGTGCCAGCAGTGAAATCCTTAACACAGATACGCAGTATTTT. This chain connects TRBV27 to TRBJ2-3; D remains unclear. CDR3 size: 14 residues. V was cut by 5 bases and J by 2 bases, with 11 bases left in between. Germline CDR1 and CDR2: MNHEY and SMNVEV (reference sequence).

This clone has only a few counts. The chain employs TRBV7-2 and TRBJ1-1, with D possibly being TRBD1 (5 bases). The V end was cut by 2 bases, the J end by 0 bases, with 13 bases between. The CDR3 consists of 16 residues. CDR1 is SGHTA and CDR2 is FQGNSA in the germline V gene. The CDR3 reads CASSLPIGTLNTEAFF. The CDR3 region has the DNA TGTGCCAGCAGCTTACCCATTGGGACCTTGAACACTGAAGCTTTCTTT.

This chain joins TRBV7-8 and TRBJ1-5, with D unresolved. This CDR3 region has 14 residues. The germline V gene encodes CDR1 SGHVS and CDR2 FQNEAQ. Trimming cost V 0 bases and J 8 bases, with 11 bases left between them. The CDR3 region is CASSLAAAWEPQHF. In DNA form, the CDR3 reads TGTGCCAGCAGCTTAGCAGCCGCCTGGGAGCCCCAGCATTTT. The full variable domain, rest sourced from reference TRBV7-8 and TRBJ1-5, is GAGVSQSPRYKVAKRGQDVALRCDPISGHVSLFWYQQALGQGPEFLTYFQNEAQLDKSGLPSDRFFAERPEGSVSTLKIQRTQQEDSAVYLCASSLAAAWEPQHFGDGTRLSIL.

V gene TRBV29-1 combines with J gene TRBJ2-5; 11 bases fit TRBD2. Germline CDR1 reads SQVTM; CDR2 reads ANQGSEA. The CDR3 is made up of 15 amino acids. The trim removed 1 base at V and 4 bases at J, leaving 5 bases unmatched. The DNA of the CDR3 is TGCAGCGTTGAAGTGCTAGCGGGAGGCGTAGAGACCCAGTACTTC. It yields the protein CSVEVLAGGVETQYF.

CDR3 nucleotides: TGTGCTAGTGGTCCTCAAACAGGGATCAATGAGCAGTTCTTC. It specifies CASGPQTGINEQFF. The V and J genes are TRBV12-5 and TRBJ2-1, with D possibly being TRBD1 (6 bases). V lost 5 bases to trimming and J lost 6 bases, with 14 bases between them. The CDR3 runs 14 residues. Germline V gene sequence: CDR1 LGHNT, CDR2 FRNRAP.

The CDR3 region is CASSLAIGQAYSGNTIYF. CDR3 DNA: TGCGCCAGCAGCCTCGCAATAGGACAGGCTTACTCTGGAAACACCATATATTTT. V gene TRBV4-3 combines with J gene TRBJ1-3; 7 positions agree with TRBD1. The V gene end was trimmed by 4 bases and the J gene end by 0 bases; junction bases not matched to a gene: 12. The CDR3 has 18 residues. The germline V gene has CDR1 LGHNA and CDR2 YSLEER.

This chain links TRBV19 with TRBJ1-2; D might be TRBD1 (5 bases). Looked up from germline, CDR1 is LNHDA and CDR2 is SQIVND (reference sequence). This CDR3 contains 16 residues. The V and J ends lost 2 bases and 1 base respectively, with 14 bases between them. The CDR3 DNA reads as TGTGCCAGTAGTATAAATTGGGGGTCCCGTAACTATGGCTACACCTTC. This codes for CASSINWGSRNYGYTF.

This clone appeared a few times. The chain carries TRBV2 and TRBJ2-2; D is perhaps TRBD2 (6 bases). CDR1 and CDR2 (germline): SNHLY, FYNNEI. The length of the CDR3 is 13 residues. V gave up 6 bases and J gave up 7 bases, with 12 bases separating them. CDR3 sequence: CASRGGKVGELFF. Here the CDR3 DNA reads TGTGCCAGCAGGGGCGGGAAGGTCGGGGAGCTGTTTTTT.

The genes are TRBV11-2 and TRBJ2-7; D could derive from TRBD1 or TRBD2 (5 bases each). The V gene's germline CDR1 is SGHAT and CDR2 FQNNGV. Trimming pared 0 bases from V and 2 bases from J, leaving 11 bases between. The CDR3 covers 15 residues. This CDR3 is CASSLDRGLTYEQYF. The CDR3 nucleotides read TGTGCCAGCAGCTTAGACCGGGGCCTCACCTACGAGCAGTACTTC.

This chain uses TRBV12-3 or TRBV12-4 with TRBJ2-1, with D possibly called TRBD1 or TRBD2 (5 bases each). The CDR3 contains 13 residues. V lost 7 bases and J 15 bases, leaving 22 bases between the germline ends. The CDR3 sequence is CASINQPGAQRFF. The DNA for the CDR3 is TGTGCCAGCATAAACCAGCCCGGGGCTCAGCGGTTCTTC.

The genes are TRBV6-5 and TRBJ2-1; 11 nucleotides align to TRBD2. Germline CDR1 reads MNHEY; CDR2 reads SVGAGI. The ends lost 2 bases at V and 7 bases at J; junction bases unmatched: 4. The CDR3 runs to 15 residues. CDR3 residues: CASSYTSGRQNEQFF. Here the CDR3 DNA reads TGTGCCAGCAGTTACACTAGCGGGAGACAGAATGAGCAGTTCTTC.

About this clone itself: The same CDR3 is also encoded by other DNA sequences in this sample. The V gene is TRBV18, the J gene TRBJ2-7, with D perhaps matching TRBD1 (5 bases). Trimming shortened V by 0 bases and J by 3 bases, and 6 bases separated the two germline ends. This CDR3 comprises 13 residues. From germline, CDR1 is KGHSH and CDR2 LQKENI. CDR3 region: CASSPPGLYEQYF. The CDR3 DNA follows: TGTGCCAGCTCACCACCGGGGCTCTACGAGCAGTACTTC.

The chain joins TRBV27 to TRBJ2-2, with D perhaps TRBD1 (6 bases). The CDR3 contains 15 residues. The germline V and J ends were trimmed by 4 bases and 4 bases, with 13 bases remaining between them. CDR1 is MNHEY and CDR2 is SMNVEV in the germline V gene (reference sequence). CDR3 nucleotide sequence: TGTGCCAGCAGTTCAGTAGGGGGTCCCACCGGGGAGCTGTTTTTT. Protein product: CASSSVGGPTGELFF.

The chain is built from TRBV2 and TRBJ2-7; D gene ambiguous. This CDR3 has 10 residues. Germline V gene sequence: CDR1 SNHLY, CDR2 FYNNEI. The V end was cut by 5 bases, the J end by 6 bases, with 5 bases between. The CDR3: CASSITEQYF. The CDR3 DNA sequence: TGTGCCAGCAGTATAACCGAGCAGTACTTC.